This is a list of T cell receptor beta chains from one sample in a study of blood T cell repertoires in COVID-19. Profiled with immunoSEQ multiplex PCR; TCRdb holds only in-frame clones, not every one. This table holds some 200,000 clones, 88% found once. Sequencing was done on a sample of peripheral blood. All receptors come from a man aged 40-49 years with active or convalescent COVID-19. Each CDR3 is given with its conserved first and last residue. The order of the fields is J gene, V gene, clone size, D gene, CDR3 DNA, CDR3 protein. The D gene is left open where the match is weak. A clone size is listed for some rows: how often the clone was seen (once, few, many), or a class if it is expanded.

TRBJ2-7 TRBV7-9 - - TGTGCCAGCAGCTTAGCAGGGGGAGTCTCCGAGCAGTACTTC CASSLAGGVSEQYF
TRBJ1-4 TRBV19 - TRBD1 TGTGCCAGTAGACCGACAGGGGGCGGTGAAAAACTGTTTTTT CASRPTGGGEKLFF
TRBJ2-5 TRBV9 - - TGTGCCAGCAGCGTAGGACAGACGTCTCAAGAGACCCAGTACTTC CASSVGQTSQETQYF
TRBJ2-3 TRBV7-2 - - TGTGCCAGCAGCACTAGCACAGATACGCAGTATTTT CASSTSTDTQYF
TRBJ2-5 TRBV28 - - TGTGCCAGCAGTTTAGAGGGGACACACCAAGAGACCCAGTACTTC CASSLEGTHQETQYF
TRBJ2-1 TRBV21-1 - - TGTGCCAGCAGCAAAAAACTTTCCATCAGACAGTTTTATCGGCAGTTCTTC CASSKKLSIRQFYRQFF
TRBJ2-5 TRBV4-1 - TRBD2 TGCGCCAGCAGCCAAGATTTTCCTAGCGGGACCTCTCAAGAGACCCAGTACTTC CASSQDFPSGTSQETQYF
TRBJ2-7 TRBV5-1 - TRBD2 TGCGCCAGCAGCCCCGGGACTAGCGGGTTAGGCTCCTACGAGCAGTACTTC CASSPGTSGLGSYEQYF
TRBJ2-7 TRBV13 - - TGTGCCAGCAGCTTAGGCCTTAGGGGTGAGCAGTACTTC CASSLGLRGEQYF
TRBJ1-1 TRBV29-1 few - TGCAGCGTTGGGAGAGGCAGGGAGGGCACTGAAGCTTTCTTT CSVGRGREGTEAFF
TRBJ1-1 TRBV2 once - TGTGCCAGCAGTGAGAACCGGGACACCACTGAAGCTTTCTTT CASSENRDTTEAFF
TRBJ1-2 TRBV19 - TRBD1 TGTGCCAGCCGGGACAGGGTCTATGGCTACACCTTC CASRDRVYGYTF
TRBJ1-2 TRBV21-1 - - TGTGCCAGCAGCAAAGTACAGGGGGAACCCCTTAACTATGGCTACACCTTC CASSKVQGEPLNYGYTF
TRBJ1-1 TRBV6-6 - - TGTGCCAGCAGGGCCTCTAGCGACGTTGCTTTCTTT CASRASSDVAFF
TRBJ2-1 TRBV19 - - TGTGCCAGTAGTATAGTGCCAACACAGGATGAGCAGTTCTTC CASSIVPTQDEQFF
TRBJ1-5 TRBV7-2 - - TGTGCCAGCAGTACCTCAAGGGGTGAACAGCCCCAGCATTTT CASSTSRGEQPQHF
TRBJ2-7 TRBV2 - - TGTGCCAGCAGTGAAGTGGCGGAAAACTACGAGCAGTACTTC CASSEVAENYEQYF
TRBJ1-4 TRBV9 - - TGTGCCAGCAGCGTAGCTACAGGGATTGAAAAACTGTTTTTT CASSVATGIEKLFF
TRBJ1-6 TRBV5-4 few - TGTGCCAGCAGCTTGGGCGGGGTAAATTCACCCCTCCACTTT CASSLGGVNSPLHF
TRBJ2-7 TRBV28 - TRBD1 TGTGCCAGCAGTTCGCGACAGGGGAAATGGTACGAGCAGTACTTC CASSSRQGKWYEQYF
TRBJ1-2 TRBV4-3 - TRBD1 TGCGCCAGCAGCCAAGACCTACAGGGGTGGGGAGGCTACACCTTC CASSQDLQGWGGYTF
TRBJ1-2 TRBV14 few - TGTGCCAGCAGCCGAGCGGGGTATGGCTACACCTTC CASSRAGYGYTF
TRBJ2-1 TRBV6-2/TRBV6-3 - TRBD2 TGTGCCAGCAGCAAGCGGGGGGACTCCAATGAGCAGTTCTTC CASSKRGDSNEQFF
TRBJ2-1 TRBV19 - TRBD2 TGTGCCAGTAGTATAGTAGCGGGGGGCGCAAATGAGCAGTTCTTC CASSIVAGGANEQFF